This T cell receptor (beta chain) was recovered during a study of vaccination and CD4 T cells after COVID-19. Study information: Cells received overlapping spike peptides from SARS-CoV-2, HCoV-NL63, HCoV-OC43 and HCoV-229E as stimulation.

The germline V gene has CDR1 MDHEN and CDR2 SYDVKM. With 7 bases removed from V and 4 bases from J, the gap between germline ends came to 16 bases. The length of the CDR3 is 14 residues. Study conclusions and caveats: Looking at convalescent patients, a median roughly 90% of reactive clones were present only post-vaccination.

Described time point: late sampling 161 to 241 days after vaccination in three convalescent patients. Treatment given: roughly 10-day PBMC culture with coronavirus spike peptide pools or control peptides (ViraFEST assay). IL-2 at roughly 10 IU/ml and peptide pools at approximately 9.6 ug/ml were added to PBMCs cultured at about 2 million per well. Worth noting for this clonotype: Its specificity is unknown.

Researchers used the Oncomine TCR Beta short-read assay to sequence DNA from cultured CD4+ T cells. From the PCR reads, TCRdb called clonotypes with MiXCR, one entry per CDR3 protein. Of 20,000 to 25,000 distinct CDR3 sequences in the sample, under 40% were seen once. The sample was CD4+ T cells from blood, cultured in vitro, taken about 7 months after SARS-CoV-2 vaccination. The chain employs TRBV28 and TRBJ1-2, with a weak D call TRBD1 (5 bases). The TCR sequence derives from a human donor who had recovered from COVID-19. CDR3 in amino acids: CASNPRGRGYGYTF. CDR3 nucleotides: TGTGCCAGCAACCCGCGGGGACGCGGCTATGGCTACACCTTC.